The clone carrying this T cell receptor beta chain has ten or more counts. The antigen is not known. This specimen comes from a study of T cells in Graves' hyperthyroidism and ophthalmopathy. Amplification yielded TCR beta CDR3 regions, with RNA transcripts as the source. Primed by the HTBI set, a first-round RT-PCR was run on the TCR CDR3. TCRdb redid the calling of the multiplex PCR reads with MiXCR, one entry per CDR3 protein. Among a few hundred thousand distinct CDR3 sequences listed, roughly an eighth were seen once. CDR3 length: 15 amino acids. V lost 4 bases and J lost 4; bases outside the gene matches: 6. Germline CDR1 reads DFQATT; CDR2 reads SNEGSKA (reference sequence). The study's findings and limits: The model identified upcoming ophthalmopathy a median approximately six months ahead of onset.

Hyperthyroidism patients were newly diagnosed, had disease duration under 2 months, and were aged 18 to 65 years. A patient was excluded if there was uncontrolled infection, other autoimmune disease, pregnancy or lactation. The source of this sequence is a woman between 18 and 30 years old with Graves' hyperthyroidism. Sequences were obtained from blood. This rearrangement joins TRBV20-1 to TRBJ2-1; 11 nucleotides agree with TRBD2. The DNA for the CDR3 is TGCAGTGCTAAGGGACTAGCGGACTCTTACAATGAGCAGTTCTTC. Translating it yields CSAKGLADSYNEQFF.